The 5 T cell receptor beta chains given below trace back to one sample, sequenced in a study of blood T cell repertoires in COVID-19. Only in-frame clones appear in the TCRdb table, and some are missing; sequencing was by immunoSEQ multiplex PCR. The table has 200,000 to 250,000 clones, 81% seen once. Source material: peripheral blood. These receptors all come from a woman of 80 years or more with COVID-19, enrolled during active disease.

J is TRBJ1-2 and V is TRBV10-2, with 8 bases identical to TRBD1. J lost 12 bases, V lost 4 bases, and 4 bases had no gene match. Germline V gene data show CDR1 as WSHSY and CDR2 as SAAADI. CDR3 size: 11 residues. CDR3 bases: TGCGCCAGCAGTGGGGGGACAGGCAACACCTTC. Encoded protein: CASSGGTGNTF.

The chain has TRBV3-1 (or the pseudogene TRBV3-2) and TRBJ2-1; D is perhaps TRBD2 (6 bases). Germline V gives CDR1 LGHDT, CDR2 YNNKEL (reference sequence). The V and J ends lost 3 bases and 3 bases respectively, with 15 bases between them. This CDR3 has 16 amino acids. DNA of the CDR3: TGTGCCAGCAGCCAGGTAGGCGGGGTCTTCTACAATGAGCAGTTCTTC. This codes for CASSQVGGVFYNEQFF.

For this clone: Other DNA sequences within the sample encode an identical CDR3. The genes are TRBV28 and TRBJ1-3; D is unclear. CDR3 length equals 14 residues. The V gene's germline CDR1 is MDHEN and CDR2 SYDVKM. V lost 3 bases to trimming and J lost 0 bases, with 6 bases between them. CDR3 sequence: CASSFRSSGNTIYF. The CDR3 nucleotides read TGTGCCAGCAGTTTTCGGAGCTCTGGAAACACCATATATTTT.

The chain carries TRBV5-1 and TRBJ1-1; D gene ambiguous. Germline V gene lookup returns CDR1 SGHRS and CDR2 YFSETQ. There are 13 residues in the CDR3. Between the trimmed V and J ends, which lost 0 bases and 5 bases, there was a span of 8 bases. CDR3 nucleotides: TGCGCCAGCAGCTTGGAGCGGGGTACTGAAGCTTTCTTT. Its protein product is CASSLERGTEAFF.

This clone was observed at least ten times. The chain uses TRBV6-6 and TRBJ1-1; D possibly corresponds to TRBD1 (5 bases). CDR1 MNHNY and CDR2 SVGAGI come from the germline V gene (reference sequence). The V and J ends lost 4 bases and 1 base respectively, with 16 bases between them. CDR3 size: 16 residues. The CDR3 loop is CASSWGGVGANTEAFF. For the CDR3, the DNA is TGTGCCAGCAGTTGGGGAGGGGTAGGAGCGAACACTGAAGCTTTCTTT.